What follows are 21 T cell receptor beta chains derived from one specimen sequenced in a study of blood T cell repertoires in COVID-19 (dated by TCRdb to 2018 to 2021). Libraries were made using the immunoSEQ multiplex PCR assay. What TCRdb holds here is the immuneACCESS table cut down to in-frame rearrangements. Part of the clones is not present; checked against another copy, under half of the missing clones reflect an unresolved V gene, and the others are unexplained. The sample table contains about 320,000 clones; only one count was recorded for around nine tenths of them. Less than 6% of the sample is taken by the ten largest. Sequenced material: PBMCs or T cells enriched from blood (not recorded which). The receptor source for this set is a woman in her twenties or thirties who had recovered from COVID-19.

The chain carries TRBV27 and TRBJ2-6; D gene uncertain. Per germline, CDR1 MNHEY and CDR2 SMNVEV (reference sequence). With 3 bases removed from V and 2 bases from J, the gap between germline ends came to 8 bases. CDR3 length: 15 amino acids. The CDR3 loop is CASSFSFAGANVLTF. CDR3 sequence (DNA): TGTGCCAGCAGTTTTAGCTTCGCTGGGGCCAACGTCCTGACTTTC.

The chain's CDR3 is CASSSAGGTDTQYF. CDR3 nucleotide sequence: TGTGCCAGCAGCTCAGCGGGGGGAACAGATACGCAGTATTTT. The chain couples TRBV11-2 to TRBJ2-3; TRBD2 matches 9 bases. CDR3 length equals 14 residues. Germline loops: CDR1 SGHAT, CDR2 FQNNGV. J lost 3 bases, V lost 4 bases, and 2 bases had no gene match. The variable domain in full, with the rest retrieved from reference TRBV11-2 and TRBJ2-3, is EAGVAQSPRYKIIEKRQSVAFWCNPISGHATLYWYQQILGQGPKLLIQFQNNGVVDDSQLPKDRFSAERLKGVDSTLKIQPAKLEDSAVYLCASSSAGGTDTQYFGPGTRLTVL.

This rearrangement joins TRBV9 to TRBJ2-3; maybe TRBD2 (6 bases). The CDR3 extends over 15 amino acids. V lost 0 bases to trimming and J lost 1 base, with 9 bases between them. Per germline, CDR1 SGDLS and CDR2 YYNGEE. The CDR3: CASSVGGARTDTQYF. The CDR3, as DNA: TGTGCCAGCAGCGTAGGCGGGGCCCGCACAGATACGCAGTATTTT.

CDR3 nucleotide sequence: TGTGCCTGGAGTGGGACAGGGGCCTATGGCTACACCTTC. Its protein is CAWSGTGAYGYTF. This chain joins TRBV30 and TRBJ1-2; 9 bases are shared with TRBD1. V was pared by 1 base and J by 4 bases, with 1 base of the junction left unmatched. The CDR3 runs 13 residues. Germline V gene lookup returns CDR1 GTSNPN and CDR2 SVGIG (reference sequence).

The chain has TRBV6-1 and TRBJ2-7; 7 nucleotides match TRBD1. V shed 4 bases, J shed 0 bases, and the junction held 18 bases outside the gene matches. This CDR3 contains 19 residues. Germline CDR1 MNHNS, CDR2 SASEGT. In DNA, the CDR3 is TGTGCCAGCAGTGGCAGGGGGACACCGAGCAGGGGGAGCTCCTACGAGCAGTACTTC. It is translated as CASSGRGTPSRGSSYEQYF.

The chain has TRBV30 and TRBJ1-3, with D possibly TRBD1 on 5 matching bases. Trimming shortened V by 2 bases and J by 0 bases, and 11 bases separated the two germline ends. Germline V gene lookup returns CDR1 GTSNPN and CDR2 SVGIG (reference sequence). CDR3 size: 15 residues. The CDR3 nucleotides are TGTGCCTGGAGTAGTGCGGGACGCTCTGGAAACACCATATATTTT. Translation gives CAWSSAGRSGNTIYF.

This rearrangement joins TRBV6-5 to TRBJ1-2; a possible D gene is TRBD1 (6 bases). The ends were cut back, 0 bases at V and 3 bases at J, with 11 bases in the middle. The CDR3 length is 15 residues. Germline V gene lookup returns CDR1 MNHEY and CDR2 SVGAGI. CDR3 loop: CASSYSDRKDYGYTF. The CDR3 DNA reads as TGTGCCAGCAGTTACTCCGACAGGAAGGACTATGGCTACACCTTC.

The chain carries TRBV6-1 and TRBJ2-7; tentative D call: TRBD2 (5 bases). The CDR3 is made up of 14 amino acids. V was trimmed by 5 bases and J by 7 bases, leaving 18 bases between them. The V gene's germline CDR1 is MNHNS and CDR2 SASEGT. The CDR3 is CASSSKRPPGEQYF. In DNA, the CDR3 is TGTGCCAGCAGTTCCAAGCGGCCCCCGGGGGAGCAGTACTTC.

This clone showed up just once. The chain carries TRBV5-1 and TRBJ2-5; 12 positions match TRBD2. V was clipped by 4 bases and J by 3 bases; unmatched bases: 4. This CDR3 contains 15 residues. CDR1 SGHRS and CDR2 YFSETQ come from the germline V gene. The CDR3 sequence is CASSILAGGKETQYF. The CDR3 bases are TGCGCCAGCAGCATTCTAGCGGGGGGGAAAGAGACCCAGTACTTC.

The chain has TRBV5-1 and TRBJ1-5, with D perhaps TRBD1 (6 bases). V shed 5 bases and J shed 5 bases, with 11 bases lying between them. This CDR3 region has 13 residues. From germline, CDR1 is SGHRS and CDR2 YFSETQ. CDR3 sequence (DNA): TGCGCCAGCAGTCGGGACACGGATCAGCCCCAGCATTTT. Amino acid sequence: CASSRDTDQPQHF. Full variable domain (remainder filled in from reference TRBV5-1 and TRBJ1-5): KAGVTQTPRYLIKTRGQQVTLSCSPISGHRSVSWYQQTPGQGLQFLFEYFSETQRNKGNFPGRFSGRQFSNSRSEMNVSTLELGDSALYLCASSRDTDQPQHFGDGTRLSIL.

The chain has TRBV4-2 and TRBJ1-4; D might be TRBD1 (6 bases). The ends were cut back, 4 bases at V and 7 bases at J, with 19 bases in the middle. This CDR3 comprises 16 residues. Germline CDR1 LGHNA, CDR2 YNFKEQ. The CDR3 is CASSRGGGAPGEKLFF. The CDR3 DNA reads TGTGCCAGCAGCCGAGGGGGGGGCGCCCCCGGTGAAAAACTGTTTTTT.

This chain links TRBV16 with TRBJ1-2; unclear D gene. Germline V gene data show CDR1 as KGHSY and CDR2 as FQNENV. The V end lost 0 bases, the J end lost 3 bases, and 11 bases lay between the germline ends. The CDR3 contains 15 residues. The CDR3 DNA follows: TGTGCCAGCAGCCAATCCACAGTGAATTACTATGGCTACACCTTC. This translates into CASSQSTVNYYGYTF.

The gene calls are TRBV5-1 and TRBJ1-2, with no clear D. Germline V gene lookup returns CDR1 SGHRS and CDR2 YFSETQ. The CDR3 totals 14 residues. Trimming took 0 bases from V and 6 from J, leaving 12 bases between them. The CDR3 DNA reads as TGCGCCAGCAGCTTGGACAGTTCCCTCGATGGCTACACCTTC. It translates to CASSLDSSLDGYTF.

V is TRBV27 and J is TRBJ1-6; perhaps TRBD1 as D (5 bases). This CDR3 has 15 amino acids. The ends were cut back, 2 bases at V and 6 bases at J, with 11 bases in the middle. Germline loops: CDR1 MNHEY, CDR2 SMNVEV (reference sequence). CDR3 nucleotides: TGTGCCAGCAGTTTAACACGGAGGGGTAATTCACCCCTCCACTTT. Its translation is CASSLTRRGNSPLHF.

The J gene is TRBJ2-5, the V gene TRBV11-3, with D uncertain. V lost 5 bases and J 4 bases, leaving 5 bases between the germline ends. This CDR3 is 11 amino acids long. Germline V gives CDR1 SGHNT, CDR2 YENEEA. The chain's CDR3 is CASSRGETQYF. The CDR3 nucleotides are TGTGCCAGCAGCCGAGGAGAGACCCAGTACTTC. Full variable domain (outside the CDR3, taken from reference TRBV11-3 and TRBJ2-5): EAGVVQSPRYKIIEKKQPVAFWCNPISGHNTLYWYLQNLGQGPELLIRYENEEAVDDSQLPKDRFSAERLKGVDSTLKIQPAELGDSAVYLCASSRGETQYFGPGTRLLVL.

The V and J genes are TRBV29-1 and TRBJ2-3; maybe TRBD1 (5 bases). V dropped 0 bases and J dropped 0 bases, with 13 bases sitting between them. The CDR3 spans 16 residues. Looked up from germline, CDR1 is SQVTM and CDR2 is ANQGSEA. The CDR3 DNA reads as TGCAGCGTTGAAGATCGTCTGACAGCAAGCACAGATACGCAGTATTTT. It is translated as CSVEDRLTASTDTQYF.

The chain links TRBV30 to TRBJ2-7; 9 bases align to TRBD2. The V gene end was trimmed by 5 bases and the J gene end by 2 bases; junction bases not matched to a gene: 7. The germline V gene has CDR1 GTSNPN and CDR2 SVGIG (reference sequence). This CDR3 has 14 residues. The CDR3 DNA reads TGTGCCTGGGGGAAGACTAGCGGACCCTACGAGCAGTACTTC. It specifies CAWGKTSGPYEQYF. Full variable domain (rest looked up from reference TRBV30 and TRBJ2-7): SQTIHQWPATLVQPVGSPLSLECTVEGTSNPNLYWYRQAAGRGLQLLFYSVGIGQISSEVPQNLSASRPQDRQFILSSKKLLLSDSGFYLCAWGKTSGPYEQYFGPGTRLTVT.

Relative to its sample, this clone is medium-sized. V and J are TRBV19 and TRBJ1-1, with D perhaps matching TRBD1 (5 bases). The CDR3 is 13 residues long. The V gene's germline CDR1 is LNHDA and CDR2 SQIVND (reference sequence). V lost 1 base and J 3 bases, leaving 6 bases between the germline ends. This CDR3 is CASSIGGYTEAFF. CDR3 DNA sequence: TGTGCCAGTAGTATAGGGGGCTACACTGAAGCTTTCTTT.

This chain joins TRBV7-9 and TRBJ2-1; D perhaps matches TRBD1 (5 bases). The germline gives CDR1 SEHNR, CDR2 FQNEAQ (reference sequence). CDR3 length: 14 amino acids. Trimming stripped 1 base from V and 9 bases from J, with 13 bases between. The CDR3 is CASSLDLGQGEQFF. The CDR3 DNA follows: TGTGCCAGCAGCTTAGATCTAGGGCAGGGTGAGCAGTTCTTC.

The CDR3 DNA is TGTGCCTGGAGTTGGGACAGGGGTAATTCACCCCTCCACTTT. Translated, it gives CAWSWDRGNSPLHF. The V gene is TRBV30, the J gene TRBJ1-6; 10 bases match TRBD1. Germline-derived CDR1 and CDR2 are GTSNPN and SVGIG (reference sequence). V shed 2 bases, J shed 6 bases, and the junction held 1 base outside the gene matches. The CDR3 has 14 residues. Full variable domain (outside the CDR3, taken from reference TRBV30 and TRBJ1-6): SQTIHQWPATLVQPVGSPLSLECTVEGTSNPNLYWYRQAAGRGLQLLFYSVGIGQISSEVPQNLSASRPQDRQFILSSKKLLLSDSGFYLCAWSWDRGNSPLHFGNGTRLTVT.

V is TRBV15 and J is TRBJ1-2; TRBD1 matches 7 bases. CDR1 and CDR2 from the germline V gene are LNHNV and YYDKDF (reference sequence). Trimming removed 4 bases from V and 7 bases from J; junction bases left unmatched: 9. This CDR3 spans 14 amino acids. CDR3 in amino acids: CATSKTGAGRGYTF. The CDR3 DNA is TGTGCCACCAGCAAAACAGGGGCGGGACGTGGCTACACCTTC.